This paragraph reports one T cell receptor (beta chain). This sample is drawn from a study of blood T cell repertoires in COVID-19. Study-wide background: The cDNA or gDNA used as material had been derived from T cells, B-cell-depleted T cells, or PBMCs.

In Seattle, patients joined the study during active infection and were tracked longitudinally. This CDR3 region has 14 residues. Germline assignment: CDR1 SGHNT and CDR2 YENEEA. V was cut by 4 bases and J by 5 bases, with 12 bases left in between. Original processing methods: Amplification from reference gene primers served as the basis for estimated nucleated cell counts. TCRdb keeps only in-frame clones here, not all; method: immunoSEQ multiplex PCR. V and J calls and clone size are copied from that table; D and trimming were computed from the DNA. This sample has some 200,000 clones; more than 70% occur once, and the top ten carry 15% to 20%.

This TCR was sampled from a man between 50 and 59 years old with COVID-19, enrolled during active disease. The sequenced sample consisted of peripheral blood. The chain employs TRBV11-3 and TRBJ2-1, with D unresolved. CDR3 in DNA: TGTGCCAGCAGCTCCTCCCGACTTGACAATGAGCAGTTCTTC. Its translation: CASSSSRLDNEQFF.